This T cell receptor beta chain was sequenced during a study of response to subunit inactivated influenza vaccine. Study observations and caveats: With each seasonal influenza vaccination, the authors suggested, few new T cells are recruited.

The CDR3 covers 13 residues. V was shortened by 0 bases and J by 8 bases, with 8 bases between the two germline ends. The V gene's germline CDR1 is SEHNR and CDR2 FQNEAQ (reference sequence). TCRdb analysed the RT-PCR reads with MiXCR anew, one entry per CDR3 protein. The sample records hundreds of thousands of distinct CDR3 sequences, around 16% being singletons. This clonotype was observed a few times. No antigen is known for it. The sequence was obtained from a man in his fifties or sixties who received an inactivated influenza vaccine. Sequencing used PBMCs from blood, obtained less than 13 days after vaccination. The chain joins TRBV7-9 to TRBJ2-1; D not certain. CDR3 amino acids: CASSLAYGDEQFF. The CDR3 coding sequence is TGTGCCAGCAGCTTAGCGTACGGTGATGAGCAGTTCTTC.